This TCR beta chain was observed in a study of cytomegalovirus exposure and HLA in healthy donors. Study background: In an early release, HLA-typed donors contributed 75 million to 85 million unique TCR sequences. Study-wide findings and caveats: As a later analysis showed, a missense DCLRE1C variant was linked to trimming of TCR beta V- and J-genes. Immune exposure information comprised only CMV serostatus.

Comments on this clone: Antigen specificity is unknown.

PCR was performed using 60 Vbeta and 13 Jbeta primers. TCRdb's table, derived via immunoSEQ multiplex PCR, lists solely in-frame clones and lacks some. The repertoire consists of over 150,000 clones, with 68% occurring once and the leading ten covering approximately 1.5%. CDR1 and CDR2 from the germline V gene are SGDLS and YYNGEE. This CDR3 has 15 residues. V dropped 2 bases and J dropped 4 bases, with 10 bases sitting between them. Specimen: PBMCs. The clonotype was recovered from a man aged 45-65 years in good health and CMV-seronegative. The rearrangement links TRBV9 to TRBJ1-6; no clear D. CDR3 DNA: TGTGCCAGCAGCGTGCTCGGCGGATATAATTCACCCCTCCACTTT. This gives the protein CASSVLGGYNSPLHF.